This record covers a single T cell receptor beta chain. V gave up 8 bases and J gave up 4 bases; unmatched junction bases: 4. Germline V lookup: CDR1 WSHSY, CDR2 SAAADI. CDR3 length equals 13 residues. The data stem from a study of CD8+CD57+ T cells in acquired aplastic anemia. Patients included in sequencing had previously demonstrated CD8+CD57+ cell expansion by flow cytometry. Both TCR beta VDJ combination and CDR3 sequence profiling were carried out. Genomic DNA was the template for this profiling. TCRdb processed the reads anew with MiXCR; each CDR3 protein has one entry. The sample lists about 220,000 distinct CDR3 sequences, 45% to 50% occurring once.

The V and J genes are TRBV10-2 and TRBJ1-5, with TRBD1 identical over 8 bases. The sample comprised sorted CD4+, CD8+, or CD8+CD57+ T cells (not recorded which) from PBMCs. This receptor was identified in a human donor with aplastic anemia. CDR3 loop: CASADRANQPQHF. In nucleotides, the CDR3 is TGCGCCAGCGCGGACAGGGCAAATCAGCCCCAGCATTTT.